What follows are 20 T cell receptor beta chains derived from one specimen sequenced in a study of CXCR3-negative and CXCR3-positive naive CD8 T cells. Findings and caveats of the study: Naive cells positive for CXCR3 carried more hydrophobic TRB CDR3s than CXCR3-negative ones.

No antigens are known for them. The libraries of TRB cDNA were prepared using 5' RACE with UMI labels. TCRdb reprocessed the 5' RACE reads and keeps a single row for each CDR3 protein, giving no DNA. The data include over 50,000 distinct CDR3 sequences; the top ten clones carry around 0.8%. The sequencing input was naive CXCR3+ CD8+ T cells from blood. Subset here: CD45RO-CCR7+CD27+CD95- naive CD8+ T cells expressing CXCR3 (TNR3+). The receptors stem from a human donor in good health. Some clones in this sample may be carry-over from other donors' samples.

The rearrangement uses TRBV5-1 and TRBJ1-1; TCRdb lists TRBD1, though no DNA is available to test this call. Germline-derived CDR1 and CDR2 are SGHRS and YFSETQ. This CDR3 is 17 amino acids long. The CDR3 spells CASSLAQQGTGYTEAFF.

The chain uses TRBV12-3 or TRBV12-4 and TRBJ1-4. There are 15 residues in the CDR3. The CDR3 protein is CASSWTDATNEKLFF.

This rearrangement joins TRBV20-1 to TRBJ2-1; TCRdb returns TRBD1, unconfirmable since there is no DNA. This CDR3 has 14 amino acids. Germline V gene sequence: CDR1 DFQATT, CDR2 SNEGSKA (reference sequence). This CDR3 is CSAKGGTGGNEQFF.

The chain links TRBV15 to TRBJ1-4; the TCRdb call, TRBD1, lacks DNA for checking. Germline-derived CDR1 and CDR2 are LNHNV and YYDKDF (reference sequence). The CDR3 totals 15 residues. The CDR3 protein is CATSRDRTGGEKLFF.

The chain combines TRBV27 with TRBJ1-3. This CDR3 region has 14 residues. Per the germline V gene, CDR1 is MNHEY and CDR2 is SMNVEV (reference sequence). The chain's CDR3 is CASREGLFGNTIYF.

J is TRBJ2-5 and V is TRBV7-9; the D call from TCRdb, TRBD1, cannot be confirmed without DNA. The length of the CDR3 is 14 residues. Germline loops: CDR1 SEHNR, CDR2 FQNEAQ (reference sequence). The chain's CDR3 is CASSGRDVGETQYF.

V usage is TRBV12-3 or TRBV12-4 and J usage is TRBJ1-1; TCRdb picks TRBD1, but there is no DNA to check that call. The CDR3 totals 15 residues. CDR3 sequence reads: CASSLAIGGTKVAFF.

The CDR3 loop reads CASSLRSGGLSTDTQYF. V usage is TRBV7-3 and J usage is TRBJ2-3; the D gene TCRdb calls, TRBD2, cannot be checked with no DNA. Germline-derived CDR1 and CDR2 are SGHTA and FQGTGA. CDR3 length: 17 residues.

The V and J genes are TRBV7-3 and TRBJ2-1; there is no DNA to check the TCRdb D call of TRBD1. The CDR3 runs to 15 residues. Per the germline V gene, CDR1 is SGHTA and CDR2 is FQGTGA. The CDR3 spells CASSLAGGEFNEQFF.

This sequence joins TRBV5-1 and TRBJ2-5; without DNA, the TCRdb call of TRBD1 cannot be checked. Looked up from germline, CDR1 is SGHRS and CDR2 is YFSETQ. This CDR3 is built from 16 residues. The CDR3 here is CASSPDLDRRIETQYF.

The chain uses TRBV19 and TRBJ2-7. Germline-derived CDR1 and CDR2 are LNHDA and SQIVND (reference sequence). The CDR3 spans 14 residues. CDR3 residues: CASSMVESYYEQYF.

The chain recombines TRBV25-1 with TRBJ2-7. The CDR3 spans 13 residues. CDR1 MGHDK and CDR2 SYGVNS come from the germline V gene. This CDR3 is CASGSDTTYEQYF.

The V gene is TRBV20-1, the J gene TRBJ1-1; TCRdb selects TRBD1, and the lack of DNA leaves this call unchecked. Germline V gene data show CDR1 as DFQATT and CDR2 as SNEGSKA (reference sequence). The CDR3 length is 15 residues. CDR3 residues: CSARAVGQGNTEALF.

The chain recombines TRBV11-3 with TRBJ2-1; TCRdb lists TRBD2, though no DNA is available to test this call. The germline CDR1 and CDR2 sequences are SGHNT and YENEEA. The length of the CDR3 is 14 residues. The CDR3 spells CASSLGVADDEQFF.

This rearrangement joins TRBV2 to TRBJ2-1. CDR3 length: 15 residues. Germline CDR1 and CDR2: SNHLY and FYNNEI. CDR3 in amino acids: CASSVFTSAYNEQFF. The whole variable domain, filled in from reference TRBV2 and TRBJ2-1, reads EPEVTQTPSHQVTQMGQEVILRCVPISNHLYFYWYRQILGQKVEFLVSFYNNEISEKSEIFDDQFSVERPDGSNFTLKIRSTKLEDSAMYFCASSVFTSAYNEQFFGPGTRLTVL.

CDR3 in amino acids: CASSLKGFNEQYF. The gene calls are TRBV7-9 and TRBJ2-7; TCRdb lists TRBD1, though no DNA is available to test this call. This CDR3 contains 13 residues. Germline V CDR1 and CDR2: SEHNR, FQNEAQ (reference sequence).

This chain uses TRBV6-2 or TRBV6-3 with TRBJ2-7. Germline CDR1 is MNHEY and CDR2 is SVGEGT. There are 14 residues in the CDR3. CDR3 sequence: CASSYLQGVYEQYF.

This chain links TRBV5-1 with TRBJ2-1. CDR1 is SGHRS and CDR2 is YFSETQ in the germline V gene. The CDR3 is made up of 17 amino acids. CDR3 amino acids: CASSLGTVASSYNEQFF. Together with reference TRBV5-1 and TRBJ2-1, the CDR3 gives the full variable domain: KAGVTQTPRYLIKTRGQQVTLSCSPISGHRSVSWYQQTPGQGLQFLFEYFSETQRNKGNFPGRFSGRQFSNSRSEMNVSTLELGDSALYLCASSLGTVASSYNEQFFGPGTRLTVL.

The chain couples TRBV28 to TRBJ1-4. Germline V gene sequence: CDR1 MDHEN, CDR2 SYDVKM. The CDR3 has 14 residues. The CDR3 region is CASSLFGEDEKLFF.

The chain carries TRBV6-5 and TRBJ2-1; absent DNA, TCRdb's TRBD1 call cannot be checked. The CDR3 consists of 18 residues. Germline V gene data show CDR1 as MNHEY and CDR2 as SVGAGI. Here the CDR3 reads CASSYSGYPGGTYNEQFF.